Listed below are T cell receptor beta chains from one sample, sequenced in a study of identical twins. TCRdb ran MiXCR on the 5' RACE reads and lists one entry per CDR3 protein. The sample has 450,000 or so distinct CDR3 sequences; around 20% are singletons. Material for sequencing was naive T cells sorted from blood. The receptor source for this set is a man aged 50 to 60 in good health. Both conserved end residues are part of each CDR3. The D gene is left open where the match is weak. Size is stated for part of the rows, as once, few or many counts, or as a class when the clone is expanded.

D gene | J gene | V gene | CDR3 length | clone size | CDR3 protein
- | TRBJ2-6 | TRBV7-2 | 16 | many | CASSLVEWSGANVLTF
- | TRBJ2-7 | TRBV28 | 15 | many | CASRARDLSPNEQYF
- | TRBJ1-2 | TRBV5-1 | 14 | few | CASTREGLDYGYTF
- | TRBJ2-6 | TRBV7-9 | 14 | - | CASIPGSGANVLTF
- | TRBJ2-1 | TRBV20-1 | 11 | many | CSAPLGMEQFF
TRBD2 | TRBJ2-3 | TRBV11-2 | 16 | few | CASSSEGAGETDTQYF
TRBD1 | TRBJ1-4 | TRBV28 | 15 | once | CASSLHRGPNEKLFF
- | TRBJ2-3 | TRBV29-1 | 11 | many | CSVEDRAAQYF
- | TRBJ2-7 | TRBV20-1 | 12 | many | CSAREGGYEQYF
TRBD1 | TRBJ1-4 | TRBV7-2 | 13 | - | CASSLGQSEKLFF
- | TRBJ2-5 | TRBV20-1 | 13 | few | CSARTGNQETQYF
TRBD1 | TRBJ1-2 | TRBV7-2 | 16 | few | CASSLSPGQRYYGYTF
TRBD1 | TRBJ2-6 | TRBV4-2 | 17 | few | CASSPSTGVDGANVLTF
TRBD1 | TRBJ2-7 | TRBV6-5 | 17 | - | CASSYFFPGQGTHEQYF
TRBD1 | TRBJ2-1 | TRBV29-1 | 14 | - | CSVDGQGEVNEQFF
- | TRBJ1-5 | TRBV20-1 | 15 | many | CSARQGRNSNQPQHF
- | TRBJ2-1 | TRBV4-2 | 15 | few | CASSQDYRAYNEQFF
- | TRBJ2-7 | TRBV7-2 | 15 | many | CASSFSGVISYEQYF
- | TRBJ2-7 | TRBV3-1 | 11 | many | CASSQDGGLYF